Below are 9 T cell receptor beta chains sequenced from a single sample in a study of blood T cells in healthy people across ages. Primed by a sample-barcoded 5' primer and a J-beta primer mix, a second PCR proceeded for 7 to 11 cycles. Using its own MiXCR run on the 5' RACE reads, TCRdb lists one record per CDR3 protein. The sample shows about 1.1 million distinct CDR3 sequences, roughly two fifths of them seen only once. The sample was blood. Source of these receptors: a man aged 18 to 30 in good health.

This rearrangement joins TRBV11-3 to TRBJ2-2; 7 bases map to TRBD2. The germline V gene encodes CDR1 SGHNT and CDR2 YENEEA. This CDR3 region has 16 residues. J lost 2 bases, V lost 5 bases, and 8 bases had no gene match. Here the CDR3 DNA reads TGTGCCAGCAGCCCCAGGCGGGGACTAAACACCGGGGAGCTGTTTTTT. This gives the protein CASSPRRGLNTGELFF.

In DNA, the CDR3 is TGTGCCAGCAAAACCGGACAGCCGAACACTGAAGCTTTCTTT. Protein: CASKTGQPNTEAFF. The chain uses TRBV27 and TRBJ1-1, with D perhaps TRBD1 (6 bases). Germline CDR1 reads MNHEY; CDR2 reads SMNVEV (reference sequence). Trimming pared 7 bases from V and 1 base from J, leaving 13 bases between. The CDR3 consists of 14 residues.

This clonotype was picked up a small number of times. The chain carries TRBV7-2 and TRBJ2-3, with no clear D. Germline CDR1 SGHTA, CDR2 FQGNSA. V lost 2 bases and J 1 base, leaving 10 bases between the germline ends. The CDR3 length is 15 residues. The CDR3 coding sequence is TGTGCCAGCAGCTTAAATCGTTTGGGCACAGATACGCAGTATTTT. Translation: CASSLNRLGTDTQYF.

This clonotype was detected only once. A junction end diverges from the germline sequence, so it may reflect a read error. V gene TRBV12-3 or TRBV12-4 combines with J gene TRBJ2-3; D possibly corresponds to TRBD2 (6 bases). This CDR3 region has 15 residues. The CDR3 DNA reads TGTGCCAGCAGTTTAGTGGGAGGAAGCACAGATATGCAGTATTTT. Translation: CASSLVGGSTDMQYF.

This clonotype has ten or more counts. J is TRBJ2-5 and V is TRBV12-3 or TRBV12-4; D may be TRBD1 (5 bases). V was pared by 0 bases and J by 0 bases, with 8 bases between. The CDR3 loop spans 15 amino acids. DNA of the CDR3: TGTGCCAGCAGTTTAGCTGGCAGGGACCAAGAGACCCAGTACTTC. Translated: CASSLAGRDQETQYF.

This clonotype appeared a few times. The rearrangement links TRBV20-1 to TRBJ1-6; D gene unclear. This CDR3 has 16 residues. In germline, CDR1 is DFQATT, CDR2 SNEGSKA (reference sequence). Here the CDR3 reads CSLDLRSSVYNSPLHF. The CDR3 DNA follows: TGCAGCCTAGACCTTCGTTCCTCCGTCTATAATTCACCCCTCCACTTT.

This clonotype occurred a few times. A read error may account for a junction end that differs from germline. The rearrangement uses TRBV7-2 and TRBJ1-6, with 8 bases fitting TRBD1. Germline CDR1 is SGHTA and CDR2 is FQGNSA. The CDR3 has 17 amino acids. The CDR3 DNA is TGTGCCGGCAGCTTAGGGCAGGGGGCCCACTATAATTCACCCCTCCACTTT. This translates into CAGSLGQGAHYNSPLHF.

V and J are TRBV2 and TRBJ2-4, with D perhaps TRBD2 (5 bases). This CDR3 region has 14 residues. CDR1 and CDR2 (germline): SNHLY, FYNNEI. Trimming pared 7 bases from V and 1 base from J, leaving 11 bases between. This CDR3 is CASNKLAAKNIQYF. The CDR3 nucleotides are TGTGCCAGCAATAAATTAGCGGCCAAAAACATTCAGTACTTC.

This clonotype was seen repeatedly, ten times or more. The rearrangement uses TRBV29-1 and TRBJ2-1, with D perhaps matching TRBD2 (6 bases). The germline gives CDR1 SQVTM, CDR2 ANQGSEA. CDR3 size: 10 residues. Trimming took 4 bases from V and 8 from J, leaving 6 bases between them. CDR3 sequence: CSVGRDEQFF. CDR3 nucleotide sequence: TGCAGCGTTGGGAGGGATGAGCAGTTCTTC.